These 9 T cell receptor beta chains were all obtained from the same sample, sequenced in a study of beta chain features in type 1 diabetes. Expressed TCRB transcripts were sequenced, since all the RNA that had been isolated was reverse transcribed. The repertoire was sequenced with immunoSEQ multiplex PCR; TCRdb's copy has only in-frame clones and lacks some. This table holds about 180,000 clones, about 12% found once. Source material: central memory CD4+ T cells from blood. Receptors were obtained from a woman aged 18-29 years in good health.

This chain connects TRBV6-4 to TRBJ2-6; 7 nucleotides line up with TRBD1. The junction had 3 bases not matched to a gene; V was cut back by 3 bases and J by 4 bases. CDR3 length equals 15 residues. Per germline, CDR1 MRHNA and CDR2 SNTAGT. CDR3 in amino acids: CASSESGQGANVLTF. CDR3 DNA: TGTGCCAGCAGTGAGTCGGGACAGGGGGCCAACGTCCTGACTTTC.

This clone turned up a few times. The chain combines TRBV7-2 with TRBJ2-7; perhaps TRBD1 as D (5 bases). The CDR3 extends over 14 amino acids. Germline-derived CDR1 and CDR2 are SGHTA and FQGNSA. Trimming cost V 4 bases and J 0 bases, with 10 bases left between them. The CDR3 reads CASSWGHSSYEQYF. The DNA for the CDR3 is TGTGCCAGCAGCTGGGGCCATAGCTCCTACGAGCAGTACTTC.

The V gene is TRBV15, the J gene TRBJ2-1; TRBD2 aligns across 13 bases. This CDR3 is built from 17 residues. J lost 4 bases, V lost 2 bases, and 5 bases had no gene match. Germline-derived CDR1 and CDR2 are LNHNV and YYDKDF (reference sequence). In DNA, the CDR3 is TGTGCCACCAGCAGACGTTGGACTAGCGGGGGATACAATGAGCAGTTCTTC. Translating gives CATSRRWTSGGYNEQFF. The full variable domain, rest sourced from reference TRBV15 and TRBJ2-1, is DAMVIQNPRYQVTQFGKPVTLSCSQTLNHNVMYWYQQKSSQAPKLLFHYYDKDFNNEADTPDNFQSRRPNTSFCFLDIRSPGLGDTAMYLCATSRRWTSGGYNEQFFGPGTRLTVL.

The rearrangement links TRBV15 to TRBJ1-2; D perhaps matches TRBD1 (6 bases). CDR3 length equals 16 residues. V was trimmed by 3 bases and J by 2 bases, leaving 16 bases between them. Germline CDR1 and CDR2: LNHNV and YYDKDF (reference sequence). CDR3 loop: CATSSEPGQTNYGYTF. For the CDR3, the DNA is TGTGCCACCAGCAGCGAACCCGGACAGACAAACTATGGCTACACCTTC.

The chain has TRBV11-2 and TRBJ2-3; D is ambiguous. The CDR3 runs 11 residues. Germline CDR1 SGHAT, CDR2 FQNNGV. Trimming left V 7 bases short and J 5 bases short, with 7 bases between. CDR3 sequence (DNA): TGTGCCAGCACCTCAGGAGATACGCAGTATTTT. This translates into CASTSGDTQYF.

This clone was recorded a few times. This chain links TRBV28 with TRBJ2-1; no clear D. The CDR3 contains 14 residues. Germline-derived CDR1 and CDR2 are MDHEN and SYDVKM. The ends were cut back, 6 bases at V and 0 bases at J, with 9 bases in the middle. CDR3 coding DNA: TGTGCCAGCAGCCCGCGGAGCTCCTACAATGAGCAGTTCTTC. This codes for CASSPRSSYNEQFF. Supplemented by reference TRBV28 and TRBJ2-1, the full variable domain reads DVKVTQSSRYLVKRTGEKVFLECVQDMDHENMFWYRQDPGLGLRLIYFSYDVKMKEKGDIPEGYSVSREKKERFSLILESASTNQTSMYLCASSPRSSYNEQFFGPGTRLTVL.

In this sample, this clone turned up a few times. The genes are TRBV6-5 and TRBJ2-7, with 7 bases matching TRBD1. V dropped 6 bases and J dropped 2; count of bases not matched to a gene: 7. The CDR3 extends over 14 amino acids. Germline CDR1 MNHEY, CDR2 SVGAGI. In nucleotides, the CDR3 is TGTGCCAGCAGCCAAACAGGGGCCGCCTACGAGCAGTACTTC. Protein sequence: CASSQTGAAYEQYF.

This clone was seen repeatedly, ten times or more. Other DNA sequences from this sample encode an identical CDR3 as well. This sequence joins TRBV7-2 and TRBJ1-1; no firm D call. Trimming left V 1 base short and J 1 base short, with 7 bases between. CDR3 size: 14 residues. The germline CDR1 and CDR2 sequences are SGHTA and FQGNSA. CDR3 protein: CASSLGPGNTEAFF. The CDR3 DNA sequence: TGTGCCAGCAGCTTAGGTCCCGGGAACACTGAAGCTTTCTTT.

The chain joins TRBV28 to TRBJ1-4; D is ambiguous. Trimming left V 5 bases short and J 6 bases short, with 4 bases between. Per the germline V gene, CDR1 is MDHEN and CDR2 is SYDVKM. There are 11 residues in the CDR3. The CDR3 spells CASSRDEKLFF. The CDR3, as DNA: TGTGCCAGCAGTCGAGATGAAAAACTGTTTTTT.